This record covers a single T cell receptor (beta chain). Antigen unknown. These data originate in a study of cytomegalovirus exposure and HLA in healthy donors. Study observations and caveats: The study listed roughly 150 cytomegalovirus-associated TCR beta chains.

Method: immunoSEQ multiplex PCR; TCRdb's copy keeps in-frame clones and lacks some. The data hold fewer than 200,000 clones, with 85% to 90% observed a single time. Trimming cost V 3 bases and J 5 bases, with 7 bases left between them. There are 11 residues in the CDR3. The germline V gene has CDR1 SQVTM and CDR2 ANQGSEA. This sequence joins TRBV29-1 and TRBJ1-2; D uncertain. The sequence was obtained from a woman between 18 and 29 years old in good health and CMV-seropositive. Material: PBMCs. The CDR3 DNA reads TGCAGCGTTGAGTACGGGTATGGCTACACCTTC. Its protein is CSVEYGYGYTF.